A single sample gave rise to the 9 T cell receptor beta chains below, sequenced in a study of T-cell reconstitution after alpha-beta-depleted transplantation in children. Unique molecular identifiers tagged the TCRbeta library. TCRdb independently ran MiXCR on the PCR reads; one entry per CDR3 protein. The repertoire has roughly 500,000 distinct CDR3 sequences, 18% of them found once; the top ten carry about 3.1%. The material was PBMCs from the stem cell graft donor, obtained from the stem cell graft. The origin of the receptors is a human donor who donated a stem cell graft to a child with acute lymphoblastic leukemia.

V and J are TRBV7-1 and TRBJ2-5, with TRBD2 matching over 12 bases. TRBV7-1 is placed among ORFs of uncertain function. V gave up 3 bases and J gave up 3 bases; unmatched junction bases: 2. CDR3 length: 15 amino acids. CDR3 sequence: CASSSRLAGEETQYF. The CDR3 region has the DNA TGTGCCAGCAGCTCCCGACTAGCGGGAGAAGAGACCCAGTACTTC.

The chain is built from TRBV27 and TRBJ2-7, with D hard to call. Per germline, CDR1 MNHEY and CDR2 SMNVEV (reference sequence). CDR3 length: 13 residues. V was shortened by 6 bases and J by 2 bases, with 11 bases between the two germline ends. The chain's CDR3 is CASSFSGPYEQYF. In DNA, the CDR3 is TGTGCCAGCAGCTTTTCGGGTCCCTACGAGCAGTACTTC.

The CDR3 DNA is TGTGCCAGCAGCCACGGACAGGGGGCAAATGAGCAGTTCTTC. This encodes CASSHGQGANEQFF. This rearrangement joins TRBV3-1 to TRBJ2-1, with TRBD1 matching over 11 bases. This CDR3 comprises 14 residues. CDR1 is LGHDT and CDR2 is YNNKEL in the germline V gene (reference sequence). With 3 bases clipped from V and 7 bases from J, the junction kept 2 bases outside the gene matches.

In its sample, this clonotype was seen a few times. The chain carries TRBV12-3 or TRBV12-4 and TRBJ2-4, with D unclear. V dropped 2 bases and J dropped 0 bases, with 11 bases sitting between them. The CDR3 sequence is 16 residues long. CDR3 residues: CASSLSRLLAKNIQYF. CDR3 DNA: TGTGCCAGCAGTTTATCCAGACTCCTAGCCAAAAACATTCAGTACTTC.

The chain is built from TRBV7-9 and TRBJ2-3, with TRBD2 identical over 9 bases. After removal of 8 bases from V and 0 bases from J, the junction contained 6 bases not matched to a gene. Germline lookup yields CDR1 SEHNR and CDR2 FQNEAQ (reference sequence). The CDR3 runs to 15 residues. The CDR3 here is CASLAGSSSTDTQYF. The CDR3 DNA follows: TGTGCCAGCCTAGCGGGGAGCTCCAGCACAGATACGCAGTATTTT.

In DNA form, the CDR3 reads TGCGCCAGCGGATTTCCCTCCCAAGAGACCCAGTACTTC. Its translation is CASGFPSQETQYF. This chain joins TRBV5-1 and TRBJ2-5, with D unresolved. This CDR3 comprises 13 residues. From germline, CDR1 is SGHRS and CDR2 YFSETQ. Trimming stripped 7 bases from V and 1 base from J, with 11 bases between.

The chain uses TRBV12-3 or TRBV12-4 and TRBJ1-4; no firm D call. Trimming removed 2 bases at V and 3 bases at J, with 7 bases between. The CDR3 sequence is 14 residues long. This CDR3 reads CASSLSPSNEKLFF. CDR3 bases: TGTGCCAGCAGTTTATCGCCATCTAATGAAAAACTGTTTTTT.

This clonotype was picked up a small number of times. The V call is TRBV12-3 or TRBV12-4, the J call TRBJ1-2; possible D gene TRBD1, 5 bases. Trimming removed 5 bases at V and 1 base at J, with 11 bases between. The CDR3 is 14 amino acids. The CDR3 bases are TGTGCCAGCAGTACCTCGGGGGGTAACTATGGCTACACCTTC. Its translation is CASSTSGGNYGYTF.

V and J are TRBV7-8 and TRBJ2-1; 7 nucleotides align to TRBD2. The V gene end was trimmed by 4 bases and the J gene end by 15 bases; junction bases not matched to a gene: 15. The CDR3 is 14 residues long. Germline CDR1 reads SGHVS; CDR2 reads FQNEAQ. The CDR3 here is CASSSERTRRSRFF. In DNA, the CDR3 is TGTGCCAGCAGCTCAGAGAGGACTAGGAGGAGTCGGTTCTTC.